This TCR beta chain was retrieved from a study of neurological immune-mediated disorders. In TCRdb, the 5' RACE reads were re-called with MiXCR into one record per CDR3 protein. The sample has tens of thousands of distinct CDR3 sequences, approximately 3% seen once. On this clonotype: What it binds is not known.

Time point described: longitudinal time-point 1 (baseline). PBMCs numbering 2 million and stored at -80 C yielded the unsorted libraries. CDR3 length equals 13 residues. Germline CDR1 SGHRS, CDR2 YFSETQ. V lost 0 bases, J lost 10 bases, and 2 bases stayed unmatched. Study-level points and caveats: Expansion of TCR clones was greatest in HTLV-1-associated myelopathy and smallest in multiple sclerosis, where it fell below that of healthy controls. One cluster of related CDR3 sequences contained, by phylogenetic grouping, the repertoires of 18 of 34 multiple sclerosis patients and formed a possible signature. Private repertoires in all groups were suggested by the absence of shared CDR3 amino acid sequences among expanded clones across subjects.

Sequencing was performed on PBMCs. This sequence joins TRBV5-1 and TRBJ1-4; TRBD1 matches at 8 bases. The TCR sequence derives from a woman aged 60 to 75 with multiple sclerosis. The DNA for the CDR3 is TGCGCCAGCAGCTTGGGACAGGGGTCAAAACTGTTTTTT. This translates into CASSLGQGSKLFF.